A selection of T cell receptor beta chains follows, all from one sample in a study of cytomegalovirus exposure and HLA in healthy donors. TCRdb keeps only in-frame clones here, not all; method: immunoSEQ multiplex PCR. Counted here are 250,000 to 350,000 clones, roughly 85% occurring once; the ten biggest clones make up roughly 4%. Sequenced input: PBMCs. These receptors were collected from a man aged 35 to 55 in good health and CMV-seropositive. CDR3s include the opening cysteine and the closing phenylalanine or tryptophan. A D gene is named only where the DNA matches it firmly. The size field is filled for only some rows; it gives once, few, many or a size class.

clone_size j_call v_call cdr3_length d_call cdr3_aa cdr3_nt
few TRBJ1-5 TRBV19 13 NA CASSRQNNQPQHF TGTGCCAGTAGCAGACAGAACAATCAGCCCCAGCATTTT
NA TRBJ2-5 TRBV7-2 12 NA CASSLQGGTQYF TGTGCCAGCAGCTTGCAGGGTGGGACCCAGTACTTC
NA TRBJ2-7 TRBV29-1 14 NA CSVEGDLKPYEQYF TGCAGCGTTGAAGGGGACTTAAAACCCTACGAGCAGTACTTC
NA TRBJ2-7 TRBV6-5 15 NA CASSSIAGQPYEQYF TGTGCCAGCAGTTCCATTGCCGGACAGCCCTATGAGCAGTACTTC
NA TRBJ2-5 TRBV29-1 14 TRBD2 CSVEGLAEKETQYF TGCAGCGTTGAGGGACTAGCGGAAAAAGAGACCCAGTACTTC
NA TRBJ2-1 TRBV7-3 15 TRBD1 CASSPDRGSYNEQFF TGTGCCAGCAGCCCAGACAGGGGGTCCTACAATGAGCAGTTCTTC
NA TRBJ2-7 TRBV28 15 TRBD1 CASRAIGTANYEQYF TGTGCCAGCAGGGCCATCGGGACAGCAAATTACGAGCAGTACTTC
NA TRBJ2-7 TRBV28 17 TRBD2 CASSLAIAGRNLAEQYF TGTGCCAGCAGTTTGGCAATAGCGGGAAGGAACCTTGCGGAGCAGTACTTC
few TRBJ1-5 TRBV2 16 TRBD1 CASSLQGALSNQPQHF TGTGCCAGCAGCCTACAGGGGGCGTTGAGCAATCAGCCCCAGCATTTT
NA TRBJ2-7 TRBV14 14 NA CASSQEGSTYEQYF TGTGCCAGCAGCCAAGAGGGCTCCACCTACGAGCAGTACTTC
few TRBJ2-7 TRBV7-6 12 NA CASSFGASEQYF TGTGCCAGCAGCTTCGGAGCGTCCGAGCAGTACTTC
NA TRBJ1-2 TRBV6-5 16 TRBD1 CASSYARDRGDYGYTF TGTGCCAGCAGTTACGCCCGGGACAGGGGGGACTATGGCTACACCTTC
NA TRBJ2-7 TRBV19 16 TRBD1 CASSIDLRTGSYEQYF TGTGCCAGTAGTATAGACTTGAGGACAGGATCCTACGAGCAGTACTTC
NA TRBJ1-4 TRBV6-5 14 NA CASSFTATNEKLFF TGTGCCAGCAGTTTTACAGCAACTAATGAAAAACTGTTTTTT
NA TRBJ2-1 TRBV30 15 TRBD2 CAWSQGLAGVNEQFF TGTGCCTGGAGTCAGGGACTAGCGGGAGTCAATGAGCAGTTCTTC
NA TRBJ2-1 TRBV7-2 14 TRBD2 CATGRESSYNEQFF TGTGCCACCGGGCGGGAGAGCTCCTACAATGAGCAGTTCTTC
NA TRBJ2-7 TRBV27 15 NA CASSLNWQGEYEQYF TGTGCCAGCAGTTTAAACTGGCAAGGAGAGTACGAGCAGTACTTC
NA TRBJ2-3 TRBV7-3 14 NA CASSWRASTDTQYF TGTGCCAGCAGCTGGCGGGCCAGCACAGATACGCAGTATTTT
NA TRBJ2-3 TRBV5-1 18 TRBD2 CASSLRTSGRAGADTQYF TGCGCCAGCAGCTTGCGGACTAGCGGGAGGGCCGGAGCAGATACGCAGTATTTT
NA TRBJ2-4 TRBV30 16 TRBD2 CAWSPLLAGAGNIQYF TGTGCCTGGAGTCCCCTACTAGCGGGAGCGGGTAACATTCAGTACTTC
once TRBJ2-5 TRBV28 15 TRBD1 CASSFPGTAQETQYF TGTGCCAGCAGTTTCCCCGGGACAGCCCAAGAGACCCAGTACTTC
NA TRBJ1-5 TRBV9 15 NA CASSVAGGIIRPQHF TGTGCCAGCAGCGTCGCAGGAGGCATAATCCGGCCCCAGCATTTT
NA TRBJ1-2 TRBV19 14 NA CASSPLGRNYGYTF TGTGCCAGTAGTCCCCTAGGGAGGAACTATGGCTACACCTTC
NA TRBJ1-5 TRBV27 16 TRBD1 CASSAYRGLGNQPQHF TGTGCCAGCAGTGCTTACAGGGGGCTTGGCAATCAGCCCCAGCATTTT
NA TRBJ2-5 TRBV5-1 15 TRBD2 CASSLGLAGQETQYF TGCGCCAGCAGCTTGGGTCTAGCGGGACAAGAGACCCAGTACTTC
NA TRBJ2-7 TRBV5-1 15 TRBD1 CASNFDRQGAYEQYF TGCGCCAGCAACTTCGACCGACAGGGGGCCTACGAGCAGTACTTC